This paragraph reports one T cell receptor (beta chain). Its specificity is unknown. This entry comes from a study of cytomegalovirus exposure and HLA in healthy donors. Findings and limits, study-wide: Cytomegalovirus association was listed for about 180 TCR beta chains. TCR beta V- and J-gene trimming, according to a later analysis, was linked to a missense DCLRE1C variant.

Use of 60 Vbeta and 13 Jbeta primers characterized the PCR. Data came from immunoSEQ multiplex PCR; TCRdb stores just in-frame clones and leaves some out. The sample shows about 160,000 clones, around 84% of them seen only once. Material: PBMCs. This clonotype was obtained from a man younger than 35 in good health and CMV-seronegative.

CDR3 nucleotide sequence: TGTGCTAGTGGCCAAATACAATACGCAAGCTCCTACGAGCAGTACTTC. It translates to CASGQIQYASSYEQYF. The gene calls are TRBV12-5 and TRBJ2-7; no clear D. The CDR3 covers 16 residues. Between the trimmed V and J ends, which lost 6 bases and 0 bases, there was a span of 18 bases. In germline, CDR1 is LGHNT, CDR2 FRNRAP.